The 29 T cell receptor beta chains below come from one sample, sequenced in a study of cytomegalovirus exposure and HLA in healthy donors. Clones were sequenced by immunoSEQ multiplex PCR, and TCRdb holds only the in-frame ones, with some missing. The profile shows 200,000 to 250,000 clones, around 86% of them singletons. Sequencing was done on a sample of PBMCs. The receptors were gathered from a woman aged 18-29 years in good health and CMV-seropositive.

The chain combines TRBV27 with TRBJ2-7, with TRBD2 identical over 10 bases. In germline, CDR1 is MNHEY, CDR2 SMNVEV (reference sequence). Trimming took 2 bases from V and 4 from J; bases not matched to a gene: 8. This CDR3 is built from 16 residues. The CDR3 protein is CASSLTGLAGVYEQYF. The CDR3, as DNA: TGTGCCAGCAGTTTAACTGGGCTAGCGGGAGTATACGAGCAGTACTTC.

V is TRBV5-6 and J is TRBJ2-2, with D possibly being TRBD1 (6 bases). This CDR3 contains 19 residues. V was shortened by 4 bases and J by 1 base, with 23 bases between the two germline ends. CDR1 and CDR2 (germline): SGHDT, YYEEEE. The CDR3 DNA sequence: TGTGCCAGCAGCCCGAGAACTATGACAGGTCTTGGGAACACCGGGGAGCTGTTTTTT. Its translation is CASSPRTMTGLGNTGELFF.

The chain uses TRBV30 and TRBJ2-3; D remains unclear. Trimming took 4 bases from V and 4 from J, leaving 21 bases between them. This CDR3 has 16 amino acids. In germline, CDR1 is GTSNPN, CDR2 SVGIG (reference sequence). CDR3 region: CAWTLGRVERADTQYF. Written as DNA, the CDR3 is TGTGCCTGGACTTTAGGTCGGGTCGAACGCGCAGATACGCAGTATTTT.

V and J are TRBV5-6 and TRBJ2-5, with TRBD2 identical over 9 bases. The CDR3 runs to 15 residues. J gave up 7 bases and V 0 bases, and 7 bases lay outside the gene matches. Germline-derived CDR1 and CDR2 are SGHDT and YYEEEE. CDR3 bases: TGTGCCAGCAGCTTGGTCGCGGGAGGGGGCAGGACCCAGTACTTC. Encoded protein: CASSLVAGGGRTQYF.

This chain uses TRBV4-1 with TRBJ1-2, with TRBD1 as a possible D gene (6 bases). The germline gives CDR1 MGHRA, CDR2 YSYEKL. Trimming removed 3 bases from V and 0 bases from J, with 8 bases in between. This CDR3 is built from 14 residues. CDR3 nucleotides: TGCGCCAGCAGCCAGACAGGCTCTAACTATGGCTACACCTTC. Translation: CASSQTGSNYGYTF.

The rearrangement uses TRBV19 and TRBJ1-5, with 8 bases lining up with TRBD1. Trimming at V came to 6 bases and at J to 2 bases, leaving 6 bases not matched to a gene. Germline CDR1 is LNHDA and CDR2 is SQIVND (reference sequence). The CDR3 has 15 residues. The CDR3 region has the DNA TGTGCCAGTAGCTACGGACAGGGTGGCAATCAGCCCCAGCATTTT. Translated, it gives CASSYGQGGNQPQHF.

The chain carries TRBV19 and TRBJ1-1; TRBD1 aligns across 7 bases. Losses at the gene ends were 5 bases for V and 4 bases for J; bases not matched to a gene: 19. The germline gives CDR1 LNHDA, CDR2 SQIVND (reference sequence). This CDR3 is built from 18 residues. The CDR3 is CASSPRPLQGRRGTEAFF. CDR3 in DNA: TGTGCCAGTAGTCCCCGACCCTTACAGGGGAGGAGGGGCACTGAAGCTTTCTTT.

The chain has TRBV6-6 and TRBJ2-5, with D hard to call. Germline CDR1 is MNHNY and CDR2 is SVGAGI (reference sequence). The ends were cut back, 5 bases at V and 4 bases at J, with 11 bases in the middle. The CDR3 runs to 13 residues. The CDR3 loop reads CASSLTVGETQYF. The CDR3 nucleotides are TGTGCCAGCAGTCTAACAGTAGGAGAGACCCAGTACTTC.

V is TRBV6-5 and J is TRBJ1-2; D may be TRBD1 (5 bases). V was trimmed by 4 bases and J by 4 bases, leaving 10 bases between them. CDR3 length equals 13 residues. The germline V gene has CDR1 MNHEY and CDR2 SVGAGI. The CDR3 loop reads CASSSPGAYGYTF. The CDR3 nucleotides read TGTGCCAGCAGTTCCCCTGGGGCCTATGGCTACACCTTC.

The chain has TRBV4-1 and TRBJ2-7; 9 bases match TRBD1. This CDR3 has 16 amino acids. In germline, CDR1 is MGHRA, CDR2 YSYEKL. The J segment lost 6 bases and the V segment lost 6 bases, leaving 15 bases of the junction unmatched. The CDR3 region has the DNA TGCGCCAGCAGGGGCTGGGGCGACAGGGGGAAGTCCGAGCAGTACTTC. Encoded protein: CASRGWGDRGKSEQYF.

The chain couples TRBV19 to TRBJ1-2; 7 bases align to TRBD1. Per germline, CDR1 LNHDA and CDR2 SQIVND (reference sequence). V lost 8 bases, J lost 0 bases, and 6 bases stayed unmatched. This CDR3 region has 14 residues. CDR3 bases: TGTGCCAGTTTGGGACAGAGCTCTAACTATGGCTACACCTTC. Amino acid sequence: CASLGQSSNYGYTF.

In its sample, this clone was seen a few times. The chain joins TRBV19 to TRBJ2-7, with D hard to call. In germline, CDR1 is LNHDA, CDR2 SQIVND (reference sequence). The CDR3 is made up of 13 amino acids. Trimming shortened V by 5 bases and J by 0 bases, and 8 bases separated the two germline ends. CDR3 nucleotides: TGTGCCAGTAGTCCCACAGACTCCTACGAGCAGTACTTC. This sequence encodes CASSPTDSYEQYF.

The V gene is TRBV5-4, the J gene TRBJ2-1; D perhaps matches TRBD2 (6 bases). In germline, CDR1 is SGHNT, CDR2 YYREEE (reference sequence). V lost 3 bases and J lost 7, with 20 bases in between. The CDR3 consists of 16 residues. CDR3 sequence reads: CASSSETSRTPNEQFF. Written as DNA, the CDR3 is TGTGCCAGCAGCTCCGAGACTAGTCGGACCCCTAATGAGCAGTTCTTC.

This chain joins TRBV6-5 and TRBJ2-7, with D possibly being TRBD2 (7 bases). The CDR3 length is 12 residues. V was pared by 6 bases and J by 7 bases, with 13 bases between. The germline V gene encodes CDR1 MNHEY and CDR2 SVGAGI. Written as DNA, the CDR3 is TGTGCCAGCAGCCGGGGGGCCGGAGAGCAGTACTTC. Protein: CASSRGAGEQYF.

This sequence joins TRBV9 and TRBJ2-7, with D perhaps TRBD2 (5 bases). Trimming cost V 1 base and J 9 bases, with 14 bases left between them. CDR1 is SGDLS, CDR2 YYNGEE, per germline. The CDR3 spans 13 residues. The CDR3, as DNA: TGTGCCAGCAGCGTAAGGTTTACCGGAGGGCAGTACTTC. Translation: CASSVRFTGGQYF.

V is TRBV28 and J is TRBJ2-7, with 13 bases that match TRBD2. Trimming took 6 bases from V and 0 from J; bases not matched to a gene: 5. CDR3 length: 16 residues. Germline assignment: CDR1 MDHEN and CDR2 SYDVKM. CDR3: CASRAGTSGASYEQYF. The CDR3 bases are TGTGCCAGCAGGGCCGGGACTAGCGGGGCCTCCTACGAGCAGTACTTC.

The V gene is TRBV30, the J gene TRBJ2-2; the match to TRBD1 covers 9 bases. V dropped 2 bases and J dropped 9; count of bases not matched to a gene: 10. The CDR3 spans 15 residues. CDR1 is GTSNPN, CDR2 SVGIG, per germline (reference sequence). Here the CDR3 DNA reads TGTGCCTGGAGTAGCCCAGGGACAGGGAAATGGGAGCTGTTTTTT. This translates into CAWSSPGTGKWELFF.

This rearrangement joins TRBV7-2 to TRBJ2-3; 11 bases match TRBD2. V was clipped by 5 bases and J by 9 bases; unmatched bases: 19. CDR3 size: 18 residues. Germline CDR1 reads SGHTA; CDR2 reads FQGNSA. Here the CDR3 DNA reads TGTGCCAGCAGCGCATCCGGGACTAGCGGAAGGGGTTCCCGGACGCAGTATTTT. Its protein is CASSASGTSGRGSRTQYF.

The chain has TRBV6-6 and TRBJ1-2; D gene uncertain. Between the trimmed V and J ends, which lost 4 bases and 8 bases, there was a span of 23 bases. This CDR3 spans 16 amino acids. CDR1 is MNHNY and CDR2 is SVGAGI in the germline V gene (reference sequence). The CDR3 sequence: CASSFSRRASHGGYTF. For the CDR3, the DNA is TGTGCCAGCAGTTTCTCCAGGCGGGCGTCGCACGGGGGCTACACCTTC.

The chain joins TRBV19 to TRBJ1-2; 10 nucleotides line up with TRBD1. Germline CDR1 reads LNHDA; CDR2 reads SQIVND (reference sequence). CDR3 size: 15 residues. Unmatched junction bases numbered 9, after V lost 4 bases and J lost 7 bases. The CDR3 here is CASSTLTGGHRGYTF. The CDR3 DNA sequence: TGTGCCAGTAGTACTCTGACAGGGGGCCACCGTGGCTACACCTTC.

The chain links TRBV30 to TRBJ2-6, with D possibly TRBD1 on 6 matching bases. Germline V gene sequence: CDR1 GTSNPN, CDR2 SVGIG (reference sequence). Trimming took off 2 bases at V and 4 bases at J, with 9 bases between the two ends. The CDR3 runs 14 residues. As DNA, the CDR3 is TGTGCCTGGAGTACAGGGACCGGGGCCAACGTCCTGACTTTC. Its protein is CAWSTGTGANVLTF.

This rearrangement joins TRBV6-1 to TRBJ2-7, with 8 bases identical to TRBD2. The germline V gene encodes CDR1 MNHNS and CDR2 SASEGT. V lost 7 bases to trimming and J lost 4 bases; unmatched junction nucleotides: 12. This CDR3 has 15 residues. The CDR3 region has the DNA TGTGCCAGCAACCCCGTGCTAGCGGGCCCTTACGAGCAGTACTTC. Translated, it gives CASNPVLAGPYEQYF.

V and J are TRBV7-9 and TRBJ2-7; 9 positions agree with TRBD2. J gave up 7 bases and V 1 base, and 8 bases lay outside the gene matches. This CDR3 region has 15 residues. In germline, CDR1 is SEHNR, CDR2 FQNEAQ (reference sequence). The CDR3 DNA reads as TGTGCCAGCAGCTTAGGACTAGCGGACCGGGGGGAGCAGTACTTC. Amino acid sequence: CASSLGLADRGEQYF. Full variable domain (remainder filled in from reference TRBV7-9 and TRBJ2-7): DTGVSQNPRHKITKRGQNVTFRCDPISEHNRLYWYRQTLGQGPEFLTYFQNEAQLEKSRLLSDRFSAERPKGSFSTLEIQRTEQGDSAMYLCASSLGLADRGEQYFGPGTRLTVT.

CDR3 nucleotide sequence: TGTGCCAGCAGCCCCAACAGGGTAGGCGAGCAGTACTTC. It encodes CASSPNRVGEQYF. The V gene is TRBV14, the J gene TRBJ2-7; D might be TRBD1 (6 bases). Germline lookup yields CDR1 SGHDN and CDR2 FVKESK. The V gene lost 4 bases and the J gene lost 6 bases, with 13 bases spanning the gap. The CDR3 consists of 13 residues.

The J gene is TRBJ2-1, the V gene TRBV28, with 7 positions matching TRBD2. The V gene's germline CDR1 is MDHEN and CDR2 SYDVKM. The J segment lost 3 bases and the V segment lost 5 bases, leaving 7 bases of the junction unmatched. The CDR3 consists of 15 residues. In DNA form, the CDR3 reads TGTGCCAGCAGTGGGTTAGGGGACTACTACAATGAGCAGTTCTTC. Its protein product is CASSGLGDYYNEQFF.

The chain employs TRBV6-6 and TRBJ1-1; D perhaps matches TRBD1 (5 bases). CDR3 size: 16 residues. V was cut by 4 bases and J by 6 bases, with 21 bases left in between. Germline CDR1 MNHNY, CDR2 SVGAGI (reference sequence). This CDR3 is CASSSPYRTLFSEAFF. The DNA of the CDR3 is TGTGCCAGCAGTTCCCCTTACCGGACACTTTTCTCTGAAGCTTTCTTT.

The gene calls are TRBV28 and TRBJ1-1; D is possibly TRBD1 (5 bases). Trimming left V 5 bases short and J 1 base short, with 11 bases between. The CDR3 loop spans 14 amino acids. Germline CDR1 MDHEN, CDR2 SYDVKM. CDR3 amino acids: CASSTQTENTEAFF. The CDR3 DNA follows: TGTGCCAGCAGTACGCAGACAGAGAACACTGAAGCTTTCTTT.

This clone is a singleton in its sample. J is TRBJ1-1 and V is TRBV5-6; a weak D match, TRBD1 (6 bases). V dropped 7 bases and J dropped 3 bases, with 19 bases sitting between them. CDR1 is SGHDT, CDR2 YYEEEE, per germline. The CDR3 runs to 15 residues. For the CDR3, the DNA is TGTGCCAGCGCCAGGGTGGGACCAGGGGACACTGAAGCTTTCTTT. This sequence encodes CASARVGPGDTEAFF.

This clone was picked up a small number of times. The chain has TRBV7-3 and TRBJ1-1; weak D call: TRBD1 (5 bases). V was pared by 5 bases and J by 1 base, with 8 bases between. This CDR3 region has 13 residues. Germline CDR1 is SGHTA and CDR2 is FQGTGA. The CDR3 DNA reads TGTGCCAGCAGCATAGACAGGAACACTGAAGCTTTCTTT. Its translation: CASSIDRNTEAFF.